One sample yielded the 6 T cell receptor beta chains listed below, sequenced in a study of T cell changes during pregnancy in multiple sclerosis. Sequencing used immunoSEQ multiplex PCR; TCRdb keeps in-frame clones, though not all of them. This sample yields about 40,000 clones, of which more than 80% are seen a single time; 0.35% to 0.45% belongs to the top ten. The sequencing used CD4+ T cells from peripheral blood mononuclear cells, collected in the third trimester of pregnancy. These receptors originate from a female donor with multiple sclerosis, enrolled in a pregnancy study.

This chain links TRBV11-2 with TRBJ2-7, with a possible D match to TRBD1 (6 bases). The CDR3 sequence is 14 residues long. V was pared by 0 bases and J by 4 bases, with 10 bases between. Per the germline V gene, CDR1 is SGHAT and CDR2 is FQNNGV. This chain's CDR3 is CASSLDRTGYEQYF. CDR3 coding DNA: TGTGCCAGCAGCTTAGATAGAACAGGGTACGAGCAGTACTTC.

The chain couples TRBV5-1 to TRBJ2-1; 8 nucleotides line up with TRBD1. CDR1 is SGHRS, CDR2 YFSETQ, per germline. Trimming took 2 bases from V and 1 from J; bases not matched to a gene: 5. The CDR3 extends over 16 amino acids. This CDR3 is CASSLTGGPSYNEQFF. The CDR3 DNA is TGCGCCAGCAGCTTAACAGGGGGTCCTTCCTACAATGAGCAGTTCTTC. Full variable domain (remainder filled in from reference TRBV5-1 and TRBJ2-1): KAGVTQTPRYLIKTRGQQVTLSCSPISGHRSVSWYQQTPGQGLQFLFEYFSETQRNKGNFPGRFSGRQFSNSRSEMNVSTLELGDSALYLCASSLTGGPSYNEQFFGPGTRLTVL.

V usage is TRBV27 and J usage is TRBJ1-2; 10 nucleotides align to TRBD1. Trimming cost V 6 bases and J 8 bases; bases outside gene matches: 3. The CDR3 is 12 residues long. CDR1 and CDR2 (germline): MNHEY, SMNVEV (reference sequence). CDR3 nucleotide sequence: TGTGCCAGCAGGACAGGGGGCGTGGGCTACACCTTC. Protein sequence: CASRTGGVGYTF.

The chain couples TRBV5-1 to TRBJ1-1, with D unclear. The CDR3 totals 14 residues. Germline CDR1 SGHRS, CDR2 YFSETQ. V lost 5 bases to trimming and J lost 0 bases, with 11 bases between them. CDR3 nucleotides: TGCGCCAGCAGGAAGGAACGGGTGAACACTGAAGCTTTCTTT. Encoded protein: CASRKERVNTEAFF.

The CDR3 DNA reads TGTGCCAGCAGTTTATCGTACAGGGGGGACACTGAAGCTTTCTTT. The encoded protein is CASSLSYRGDTEAFF. V is TRBV27 and J is TRBJ1-1, with 8 bases lining up with TRBD1. Germline trimming cut 0 bases from V and 3 bases from J; bases unmatched to any gene: 3. The CDR3 totals 15 residues. From germline, CDR1 is MNHEY and CDR2 SMNVEV (reference sequence).

The genes are TRBV28 and TRBJ1-1; D perhaps matches TRBD1 (5 bases). Trimming removed 10 bases from V and 0 bases from J, with 12 bases in between. The germline CDR1 and CDR2 sequences are MDHEN and SYDVKM. The CDR3 sequence is 13 residues long. CDR3 sequence reads: CAILRTLNTEAFF. CDR3 in DNA: TGTGCCATTCTGAGGACACTGAACACTGAAGCTTTCTTT.